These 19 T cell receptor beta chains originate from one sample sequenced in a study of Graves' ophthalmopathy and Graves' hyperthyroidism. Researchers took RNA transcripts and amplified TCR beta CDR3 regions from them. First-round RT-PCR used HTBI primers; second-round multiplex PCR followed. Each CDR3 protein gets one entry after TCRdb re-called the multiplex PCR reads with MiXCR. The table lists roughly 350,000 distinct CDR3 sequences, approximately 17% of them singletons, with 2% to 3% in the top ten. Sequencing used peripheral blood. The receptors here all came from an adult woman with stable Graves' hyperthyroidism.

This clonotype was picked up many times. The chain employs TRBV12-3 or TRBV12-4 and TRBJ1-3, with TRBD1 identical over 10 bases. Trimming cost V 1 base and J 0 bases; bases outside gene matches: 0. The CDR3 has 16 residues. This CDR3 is CASSLGTGGSGNTIYF. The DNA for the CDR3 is TGTGCCAGCAGTTTAGGGACAGGGGGCTCTGGAAACACCATATATTTT.

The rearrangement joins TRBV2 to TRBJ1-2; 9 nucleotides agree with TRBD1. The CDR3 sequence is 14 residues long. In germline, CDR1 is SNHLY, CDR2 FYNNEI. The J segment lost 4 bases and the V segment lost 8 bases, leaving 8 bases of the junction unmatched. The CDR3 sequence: CASRGQGPGYGYTF. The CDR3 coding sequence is TGTGCCAGCCGAGGACAGGGGCCAGGCTATGGCTACACCTTC.

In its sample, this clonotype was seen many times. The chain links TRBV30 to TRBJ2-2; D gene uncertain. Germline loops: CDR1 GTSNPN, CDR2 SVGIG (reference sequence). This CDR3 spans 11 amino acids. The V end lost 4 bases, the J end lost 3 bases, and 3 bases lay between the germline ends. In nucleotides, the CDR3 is TGTGCCTGGAAATACACCGGGGAGCTGTTTTTT. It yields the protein CAWKYTGELFF.

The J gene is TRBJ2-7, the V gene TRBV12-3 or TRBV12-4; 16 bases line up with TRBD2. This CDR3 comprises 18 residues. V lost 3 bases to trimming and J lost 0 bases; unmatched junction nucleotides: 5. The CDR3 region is CASSLGTSGRASSYEQYF. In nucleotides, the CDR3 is TGTGCCAGCAGTTTGGGGACTAGCGGGAGGGCGAGCTCCTACGAGCAGTACTTC.

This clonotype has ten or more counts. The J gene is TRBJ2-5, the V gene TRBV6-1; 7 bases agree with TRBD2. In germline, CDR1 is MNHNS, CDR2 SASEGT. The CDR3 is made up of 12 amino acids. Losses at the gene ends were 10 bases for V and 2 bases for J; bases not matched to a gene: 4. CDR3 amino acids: CATNGGQETQYF. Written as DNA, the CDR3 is TGTGCCACAAACGGGGGGCAAGAGACCCAGTACTTC.

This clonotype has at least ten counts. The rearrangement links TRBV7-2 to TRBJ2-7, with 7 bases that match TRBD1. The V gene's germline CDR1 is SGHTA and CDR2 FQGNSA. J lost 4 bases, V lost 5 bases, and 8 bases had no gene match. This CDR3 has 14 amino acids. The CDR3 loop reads CASSGDRWVYEQYF. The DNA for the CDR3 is TGTGCCAGCAGCGGGGACAGATGGGTTTACGAGCAGTACTTC. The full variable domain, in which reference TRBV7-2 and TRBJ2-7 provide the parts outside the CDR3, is GAGVSQSPSNKVTEKGKDVELRCDPISGHTALYWYRQSLGQGLEFLIYFQGNSAPDKSGLPSDRFSAERTGGSVSTLTIQRTQQEDSAVYLCASSGDRWVYEQYFGPGTRLTVT.

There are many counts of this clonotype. The CDR3 DNA reads as TGTGCCAGCAGCCGGGCGGGGAACACTGAAGCTTTCTTT. Its translation is CASSRAGNTEAFF. The V and J genes are TRBV12-3 or TRBV12-4 and TRBJ1-1; D call uncertain. The germline V and J ends were trimmed by 6 bases and 1 base, with 9 bases remaining between them. The CDR3 runs 13 residues.

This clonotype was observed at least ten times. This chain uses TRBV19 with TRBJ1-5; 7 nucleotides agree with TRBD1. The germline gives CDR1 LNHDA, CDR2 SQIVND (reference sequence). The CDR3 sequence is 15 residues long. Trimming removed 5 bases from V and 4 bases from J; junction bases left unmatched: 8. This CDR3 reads CASSWKRTGNQPQHF. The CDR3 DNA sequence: TGTGCCAGTAGTTGGAAAAGGACAGGAAATCAGCCCCAGCATTTT.

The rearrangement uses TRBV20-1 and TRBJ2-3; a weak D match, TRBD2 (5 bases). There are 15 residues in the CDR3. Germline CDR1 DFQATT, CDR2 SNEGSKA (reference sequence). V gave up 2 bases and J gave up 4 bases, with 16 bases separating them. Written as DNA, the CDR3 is TGCAGTGCTAGACGGCTAGCCGGAGAGGCAGATACGCAGTATTTT. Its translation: CSARRLAGEADTQYF.

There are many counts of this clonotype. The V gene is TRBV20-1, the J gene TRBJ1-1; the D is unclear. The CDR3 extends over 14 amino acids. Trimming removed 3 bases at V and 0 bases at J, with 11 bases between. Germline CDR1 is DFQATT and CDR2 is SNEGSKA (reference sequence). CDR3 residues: CSARFGELNTEAFF. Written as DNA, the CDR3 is TGCAGTGCTAGGTTCGGAGAGTTGAACACTGAAGCTTTCTTT.

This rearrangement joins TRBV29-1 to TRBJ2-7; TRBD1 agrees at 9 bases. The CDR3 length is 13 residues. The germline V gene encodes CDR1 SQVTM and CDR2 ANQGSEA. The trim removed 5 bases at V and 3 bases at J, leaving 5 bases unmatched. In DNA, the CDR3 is TGCAGCGTTAGACAGGGGGTAAGCTACGAGCAGTACTTC. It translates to CSVRQGVSYEQYF.

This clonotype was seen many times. CDR3 DNA sequence: TGTGCCAGCAGCCCTTATCCCTCGGGACGGCCGATACGACTAGCCTCCAAAAACATTCAGTACTTC. This sequence encodes CASSPYPSGRPIRLASKNIQYF. The V and J genes are TRBV13 and TRBJ2-4, with 7 bases aligning to TRBD2. This CDR3 comprises 22 residues. The J segment lost 2 bases and the V segment lost 5 bases, leaving 27 bases of the junction unmatched. From germline, CDR1 is PRHDT and CDR2 FYEKMQ (reference sequence).

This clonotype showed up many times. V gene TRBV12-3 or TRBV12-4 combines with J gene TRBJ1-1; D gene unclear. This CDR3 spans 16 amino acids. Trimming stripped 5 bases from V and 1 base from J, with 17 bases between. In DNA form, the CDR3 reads TGTGCCAGCAGTACATTCCTAGGACCGTGGAACACTGAAGCTTTCTTT. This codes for CASSTFLGPWNTEAFF.

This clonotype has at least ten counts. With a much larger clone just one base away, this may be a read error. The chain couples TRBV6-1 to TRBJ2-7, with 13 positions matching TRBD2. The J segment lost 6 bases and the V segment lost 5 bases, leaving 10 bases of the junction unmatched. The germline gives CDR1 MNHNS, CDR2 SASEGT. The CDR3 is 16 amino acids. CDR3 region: CASSLRTSGSLREQYF. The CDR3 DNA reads TGTGCCAGCAGTCTTAGGACTAGCGGGAGTTTACGCGAGCAGTACTTC.

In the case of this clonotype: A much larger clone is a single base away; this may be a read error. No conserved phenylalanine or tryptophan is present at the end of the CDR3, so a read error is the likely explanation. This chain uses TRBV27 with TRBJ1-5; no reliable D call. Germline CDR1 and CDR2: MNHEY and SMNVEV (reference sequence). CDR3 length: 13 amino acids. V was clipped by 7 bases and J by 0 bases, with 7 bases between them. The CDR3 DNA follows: TGTGCCAGCAAAAAGACTAGCAATCAGCCCCAGCATTTG. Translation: CASKKTSNQPQHL.

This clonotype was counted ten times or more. The CDR3 nucleotides read TGTGCCAGCAGATTTTCCGGGACGGCCTCCTACGAGCAGTACTTC. Its translation: CASRFSGTASYEQYF. V usage is TRBV6-1 and J usage is TRBJ2-7; the D call may be TRBD1 or TRBD2 (5 bases each). Germline loops: CDR1 MNHNS, CDR2 SASEGT. Trimming pared 6 bases from V and 0 bases from J, leaving 15 bases between. CDR3 length equals 15 residues.

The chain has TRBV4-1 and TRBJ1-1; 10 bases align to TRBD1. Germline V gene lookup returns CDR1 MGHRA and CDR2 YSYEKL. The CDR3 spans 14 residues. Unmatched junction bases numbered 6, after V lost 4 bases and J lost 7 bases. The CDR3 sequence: CASSPRQGASEAFF. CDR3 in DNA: TGCGCCAGCAGCCCCCGACAGGGGGCGAGTGAAGCTTTCTTT.

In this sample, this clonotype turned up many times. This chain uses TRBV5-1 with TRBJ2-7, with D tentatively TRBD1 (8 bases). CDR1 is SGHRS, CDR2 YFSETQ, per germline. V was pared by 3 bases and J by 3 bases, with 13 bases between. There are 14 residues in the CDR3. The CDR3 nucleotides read TGCGCCAGCAGCTGGGGGGGACAGGACTACGAGCAGTACTTC. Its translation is CASSWGGQDYEQYF.

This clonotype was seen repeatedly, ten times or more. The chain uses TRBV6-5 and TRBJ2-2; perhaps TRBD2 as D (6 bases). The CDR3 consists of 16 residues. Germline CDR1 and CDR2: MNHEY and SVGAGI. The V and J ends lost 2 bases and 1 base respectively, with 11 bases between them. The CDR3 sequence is CASSYTGSMNTGELFF. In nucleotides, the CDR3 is TGTGCCAGCAGTTACACCGGGAGCATGAACACCGGGGAGCTGTTTTTT.